One sample yielded the 10 T cell receptor beta chains listed below, sequenced in a study of regulatory T cells in long-lasting Graves disease. Researchers made TCR beta libraries by using iRepertoire HTBI primers and running Arm-PCR on CDR3 regions. TCRdb redid the calling of the multiplex PCR reads with MiXCR, one entry per CDR3 protein. The sample contains roughly 610,000 distinct CDR3 sequences, 16% of which appear only once. Time point in this sample: newly diagnosed GD, antithyroid drugs for less than 3 months. Scientists built the TCR library using RNA that was extracted from PBMCs. The same data also contributed to another study, on T cells in Graves' hyperthyroidism and ophthalmopathy.

This material consisted of peripheral blood mononuclear cells (PBMCs), taken at new diagnosis, from a patient treated with antithyroid drugs. The source of these receptors is a woman aged 25 to 45 with Graves disease.

This clonotype was observed a handful of times. This chain joins TRBV19 and TRBJ2-3; D remains unclear. Germline assignment: CDR1 LNHDA and CDR2 SQIVND (reference sequence). V shed 7 bases and J shed 3 bases, with 14 bases lying between them. The CDR3 consists of 14 residues. CDR3 nucleotide sequence: TGTGCCAGTAAATTAGTGGGCAGGACAGATACGCAGTATTTT. As protein: CASKLVGRTDTQYF.

This clonotype has just a few counts. This chain joins TRBV5-5 and TRBJ2-1; 13 positions match TRBD2. Trimming took 7 bases from V and 0 from J; bases not matched to a gene: 4. This CDR3 region has 16 residues. CDR1 and CDR2 (germline): SGHKS, YYEKEE (reference sequence). In DNA form, the CDR3 reads TGTGCCAGCGCTAGGACTAGCGGGAGCTCCTACAATGAGCAGTTCTTC. Translation gives CASARTSGSSYNEQFF.

This clonotype came up a few times. Possible read error: a much larger clone is one base away. The chain combines TRBV18 with TRBJ2-5; 13 nucleotides align to TRBD2. Germline V gene sequence: CDR1 KGHSH, CDR2 LQKENI. This CDR3 is built from 14 residues. CDR3 DNA sequence: TGTGCCGGCTCACCACTAGCGGGAGGGGAGACCCAGTACTTC. Its translation: CAGSPLAGGETQYF.

This clonotype was seen a handful of times. V is TRBV28 and J is TRBJ1-5, with TRBD1 as a possible D gene (5 bases). Trimming took off 8 bases at V and 6 bases at J, with 17 bases between the two ends. The germline V gene has CDR1 MDHEN and CDR2 SYDVKM. This CDR3 has 14 amino acids. CDR3 in DNA: TGTGCCAGCTGTGAAGGGAGGGGACTTCAGCCCCAGCATTTT. Translated, it gives CASCEGRGLQPQHF.

This clonotype was recorded a few times. The chain uses TRBV12-3 or TRBV12-4 and TRBJ1-1; maybe TRBD1 (6 bases). CDR3 length: 11 amino acids. Trimming removed 8 bases from V and 8 bases from J, with 12 bases in between. The CDR3 coding sequence is TGTGCCAGCGACTCCGGGACAGAAGCTTTCTTT. It is translated as CASDSGTEAFF.

The chain has TRBV29-1 and TRBJ2-2; D gene uncertain. Trimming removed 5 bases at V and 5 bases at J, with 9 bases between. This CDR3 is built from 12 residues. CDR1 and CDR2 from the germline V gene are SQVTM and ANQGSEA. The CDR3 sequence is CSVNFGTGELFF. The CDR3 bases are TGCAGCGTTAATTTTGGGACCGGGGAGCTGTTTTTT.

There are many counts of this clonotype. The DNA of the CDR3 is TGCAGTGCCGGACAGGGGTACACTGAAGCTTTCTTT. Encoded protein: CSAGQGYTEAFF. V gene TRBV20-1 combines with J gene TRBJ1-1; 9 positions agree with TRBD1. Per the germline V gene, CDR1 is DFQATT and CDR2 is SNEGSKA (reference sequence). With V trimmed by 6 bases and J by 3 bases, 2 bases remained unmatched. This CDR3 contains 12 residues.

The table lists this clonotype with a few counts. The CDR3: CSVRQEHYNTIYF. DNA for the CDR3: TGCAGCGTTCGACAGGAGCACTATAACACCATATATTTT. This chain connects TRBV29-1 to TRBJ1-3; D is possibly TRBD1 (6 bases). Looked up from germline, CDR1 is SQVTM and CDR2 is ANQGSEA. Trimming removed 5 bases at V and 7 bases at J, with 15 bases between. CDR3 length: 13 amino acids.

In nucleotides, the CDR3 is TGCAGTGCTAGACTCGGGACTACGGGCTGGGACGAGCAGTACTTC. Translated, it gives CSARLGTTGWDEQYF. This rearrangement joins TRBV20-1 to TRBJ2-7; the match to TRBD2 covers 7 bases. V shed 2 bases and J 5 bases; nucleotides not matched to a gene: 12. In germline, CDR1 is DFQATT, CDR2 SNEGSKA (reference sequence). This CDR3 region has 15 residues.

At least ten counts were recorded for this clonotype. V and J are TRBV28 and TRBJ2-5, with unresolved D. From germline, CDR1 is MDHEN and CDR2 SYDVKM. The CDR3 loop spans 15 amino acids. Trimming left V 5 bases short and J 3 bases short, with 16 bases between. CDR3 protein: CASSRAQESKETQYF. CDR3 nucleotide sequence: TGTGCCAGCAGTCGGGCCCAAGAATCCAAAGAGACCCAGTACTTC.